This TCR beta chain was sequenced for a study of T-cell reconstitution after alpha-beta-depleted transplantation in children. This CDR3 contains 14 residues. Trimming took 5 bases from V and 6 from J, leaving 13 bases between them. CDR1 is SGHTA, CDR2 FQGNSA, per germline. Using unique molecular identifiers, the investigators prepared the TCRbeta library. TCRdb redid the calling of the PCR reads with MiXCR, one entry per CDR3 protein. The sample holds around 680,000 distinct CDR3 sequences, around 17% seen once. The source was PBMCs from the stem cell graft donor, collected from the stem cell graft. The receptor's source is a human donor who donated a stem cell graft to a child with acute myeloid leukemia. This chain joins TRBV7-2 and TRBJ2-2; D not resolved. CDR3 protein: CASSPSVGAGELFF. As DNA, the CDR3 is TGTGCCAGCAGCCCCTCTGTTGGCGCCGGGGAGCTGTTTTTT.